This record concerns one T cell receptor (beta chain) sequence. The sample holds one count of this clonotype. The specificity of this receptor is unknown. No base qualities exist here, and no much larger clone lies one base off it. The donors were roughly 40 Caucasian individuals from Russia, aged roughly 6 to 100 years, who were systemically healthy. Each donor gave 8 to 10 milliliters of peripheral blood, drawn into EDTA-treated Vacutainer tubes. Ficoll-Paque density-gradient centrifugation was used to isolate PBMCs, with at least 6.5 million per sample. Total RNA was extracted from PBMCs with Trizol reagent, with at least 5 micrograms obtained per sample. For every donor, an aliquot of PBMCs went through flow cytometry to measure the percentages of naive CD45RAhigh/CD27high T cells. The data stem from a study of blood T cells in healthy people across ages (dated by TCRdb to between 2014 and 2016). Turning to the overall study: In model experiments, template switching captured roughly one uniquely barcoded TCR beta cDNA molecule for every two T cells. To track age-related changes in TCR beta repertoire diversity, the study relied on deep sequencing normalized with unique cDNA molecular identifiers. Donors were grouped into four age groups: young (average approximately 15 years), middle-aged (about 38), aged (62) and long-lived (around 80). Donors of different ages were randomly distributed across sequencing lanes to avoid experimental bias. For two donors (one aged 18 to 29 and one aged 80 or older), the study analyzed two additional independent replicas of 1 million unique cDNA reads from the same blood draw.

Receptor libraries were prepared by 5' RACE. A second PCR of about 7 to 12 cycles was run with a J-beta primer mix and a sample-barcoded 5' primer. A unique molecular identifier was introduced onto each TCR beta cDNA molecule by a template-switch 5' adaptor carrying 12 random nucleotides. Each sample yielded at least 2.5 million CDR3-containing paired-end reads. First-strand cDNA was synthesized from all RNA with the Mint cDNA synthesis kit, primed by a TRBC-specific oligonucleotide. Following uracil-DNA glycosylase treatment, a first 18-cycle PCR with universal primers M1SS and BC2_uni_R was performed on all cDNA. The authors' analysis ran thus. For normalization, 1 million high-quality reads, each with a distinct molecular identifier, were randomly selected from each sample. Reads sharing molecular identifiers were discarded rather than binned into consensus sequences. MiTCR, with a Q25 quality threshold and the strictest error-elimination algorithm, was used for CDR3 identification, clonotype clustering and error correction. A nonparametric unseen species model with Euler transformation was used to estimate lower-bound total TCR beta diversity. The public reads were reanalyzed by TCRdb: fastp trimming at Q25, MiXCR alignment, in-frame beta chains only. Each entry merges the rows of one CDR3 protein and shows their most common DNA and genes. The V and J calls follow TCRdb's processing rather than the paper's. This sample gives some 1.8 million distinct CDR3 sequences in total; about 39% of them show up just once. Of the sample, more than 20% falls within the top ten clones.

CDR1 MGHRA and CDR2 YSYEKL are derived from the germline V gene. There are 15 amino acids in the CDR3, from cysteine to phenylalanine inclusive. Of all the DNA, just the CDR3 is kept, 45 bases in frame from base 1. Trimming accounts for 6 bases at V and 3 bases at J, while the number of junction bases matched to no gene is 6. On the study overall, not on this receptor specifically: The CMV infection status of donors was not known, potentially confounding age-related changes in expanded clonotypes. Estimates of total diversity based on one million sequenced T cells were regarded as lower bounds and as underestimates. There was a strong correlation between observed TCR beta diversity and the percentage of naive T cells measured by flow cytometry. Because profiling used bulk unsorted PBMCs, naive and antigen-experienced compartments could not be compared conclusively. Observed TCR beta diversity per million T cells fell roughly linearly with age, and a significant reduction was already apparent by age about 38. Compared with the aged group, the long-lived group had more naive CD4+ T cells, fewer expanded clones and increased TCR diversity, suggesting age selection.

The V and J genes are TRBV4-1 and TRBJ2-2, with 8 bases in between that match TRBD1. The sequenced sample was blood. This clonotype originated in a human donor in good health. The CDR3 corresponds to CASSYIQGDTGELFF. The nucleotides are TGCGCCAGCAGTTATATACAGGGGGACACCGGGGAGCTGTTTTTT.